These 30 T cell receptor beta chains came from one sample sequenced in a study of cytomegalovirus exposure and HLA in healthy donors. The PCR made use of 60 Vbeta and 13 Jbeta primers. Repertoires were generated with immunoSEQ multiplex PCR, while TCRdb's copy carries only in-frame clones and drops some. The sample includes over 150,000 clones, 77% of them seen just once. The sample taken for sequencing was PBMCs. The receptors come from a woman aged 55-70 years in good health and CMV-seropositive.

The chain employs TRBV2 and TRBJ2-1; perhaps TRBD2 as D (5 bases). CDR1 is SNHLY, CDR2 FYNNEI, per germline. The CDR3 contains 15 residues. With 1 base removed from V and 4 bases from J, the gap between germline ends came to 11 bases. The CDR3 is CASSEVGSAYNEQFF. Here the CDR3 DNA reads TGTGCCAGCAGTGAAGTTGGTAGCGCGTACAATGAGCAGTTCTTC.

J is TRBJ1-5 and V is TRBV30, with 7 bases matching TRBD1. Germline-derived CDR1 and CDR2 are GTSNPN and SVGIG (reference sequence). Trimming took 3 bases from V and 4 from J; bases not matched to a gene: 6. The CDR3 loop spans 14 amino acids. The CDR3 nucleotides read TGTGCCTGGAGGCCGACAGGGCGGAATCAGCCCCAGCATTTT. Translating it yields CAWRPTGRNQPQHF.

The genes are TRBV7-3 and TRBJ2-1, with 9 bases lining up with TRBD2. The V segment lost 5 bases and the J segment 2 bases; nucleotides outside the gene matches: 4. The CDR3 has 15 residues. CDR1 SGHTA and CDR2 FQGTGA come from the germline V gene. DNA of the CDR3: TGTGCCAGCAGCGTCATAGCGGGAGCCTACAATGAGCAGTTCTTC. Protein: CASSVIAGAYNEQFF.

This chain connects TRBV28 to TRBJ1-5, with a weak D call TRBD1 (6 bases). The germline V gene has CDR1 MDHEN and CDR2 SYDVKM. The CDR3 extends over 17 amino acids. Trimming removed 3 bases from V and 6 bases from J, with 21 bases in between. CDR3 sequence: CASSLPPIREQGQPQHF. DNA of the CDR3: TGTGCCAGCAGTTTGCCCCCCATTAGGGAACAGGGTCAGCCCCAGCATTTT. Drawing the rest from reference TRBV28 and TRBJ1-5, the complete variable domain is DVKVTQSSRYLVKRTGEKVFLECVQDMDHENMFWYRQDPGLGLRLIYFSYDVKMKEKGDIPEGYSVSREKKERFSLILESASTNQTSMYLCASSLPPIREQGQPQHFGDGTRLSIL.

The DNA of the CDR3 is TGTGCCAGCAGCGTAGGGTCAGGTCAAGAGACCCAGTACTTC. This codes for CASSVGSGQETQYF. The chain employs TRBV9 and TRBJ2-5, with D unresolved. CDR1 and CDR2 (germline): SGDLS, YYNGEE. V was clipped by 0 bases and J by 2 bases, with 8 bases between them. The CDR3 contains 14 residues.

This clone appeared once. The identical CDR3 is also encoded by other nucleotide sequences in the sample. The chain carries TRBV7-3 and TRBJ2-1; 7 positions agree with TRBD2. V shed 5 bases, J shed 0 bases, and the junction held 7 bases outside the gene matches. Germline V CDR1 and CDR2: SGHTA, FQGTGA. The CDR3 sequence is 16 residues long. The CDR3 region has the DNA TGTGCCAGCAGCCCCGGACTAGTAGGCTCCTACAATGAGCAGTTCTTC. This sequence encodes CASSPGLVGSYNEQFF.

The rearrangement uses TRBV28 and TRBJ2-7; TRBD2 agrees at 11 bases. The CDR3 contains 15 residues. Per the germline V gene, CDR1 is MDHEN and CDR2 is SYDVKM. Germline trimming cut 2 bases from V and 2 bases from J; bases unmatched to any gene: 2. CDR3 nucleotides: TGTGCCAGCAGTTTAATTAGCGGGGGGGCCTACGAGCAGTACTTC. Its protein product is CASSLISGGAYEQYF.

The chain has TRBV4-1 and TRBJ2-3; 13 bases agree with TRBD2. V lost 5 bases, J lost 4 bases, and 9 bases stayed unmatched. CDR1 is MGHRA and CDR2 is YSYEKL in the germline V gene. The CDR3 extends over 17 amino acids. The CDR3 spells CASSYGLAGVRADTQYF. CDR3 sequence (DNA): TGCGCCAGCAGCTACGGACTAGCGGGAGTTAGGGCAGATACGCAGTATTTT.

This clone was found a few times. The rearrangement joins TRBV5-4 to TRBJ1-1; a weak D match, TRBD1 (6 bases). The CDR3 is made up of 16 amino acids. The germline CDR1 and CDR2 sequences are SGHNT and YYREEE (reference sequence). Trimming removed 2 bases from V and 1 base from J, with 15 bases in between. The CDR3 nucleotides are TGTGCCAGCAGCTTAGGGGGTGTCCCGGGGAACACTGAAGCTTTCTTT. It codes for CASSLGGVPGNTEAFF.

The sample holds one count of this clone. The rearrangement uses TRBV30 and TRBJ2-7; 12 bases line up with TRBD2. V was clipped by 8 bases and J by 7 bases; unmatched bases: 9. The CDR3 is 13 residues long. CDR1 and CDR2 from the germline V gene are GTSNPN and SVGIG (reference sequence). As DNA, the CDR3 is TGTGCCGGATCTAGCGGGGGGGGTCTGGAGCAGTACTTC. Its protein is CAGSSGGGLEQYF.

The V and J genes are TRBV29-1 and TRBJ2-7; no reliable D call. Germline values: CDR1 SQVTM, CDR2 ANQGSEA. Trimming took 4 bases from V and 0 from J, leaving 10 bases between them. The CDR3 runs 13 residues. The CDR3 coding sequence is TGCAGCGTTGGGCGGCTGCACTCCTACGAGCAGTACTTC. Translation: CSVGRLHSYEQYF.

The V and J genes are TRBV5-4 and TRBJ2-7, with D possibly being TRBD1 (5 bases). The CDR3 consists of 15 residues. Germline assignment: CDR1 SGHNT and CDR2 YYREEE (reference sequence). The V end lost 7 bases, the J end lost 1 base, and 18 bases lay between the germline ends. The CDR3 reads CASSSSWGLSYEQYF. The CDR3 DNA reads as TGTGCCAGCTCTTCCTCTTGGGGCTTATCCTACGAGCAGTACTTC.

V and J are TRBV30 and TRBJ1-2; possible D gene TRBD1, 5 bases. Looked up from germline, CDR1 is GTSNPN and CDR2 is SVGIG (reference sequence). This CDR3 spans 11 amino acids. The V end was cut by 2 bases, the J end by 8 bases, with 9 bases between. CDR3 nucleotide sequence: TGTGCCTGGAGTCAGGGTGCCGGCTACACCTTC. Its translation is CAWSQGAGYTF. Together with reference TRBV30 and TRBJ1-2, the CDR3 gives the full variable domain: SQTIHQWPATLVQPVGSPLSLECTVEGTSNPNLYWYRQAAGRGLQLLFYSVGIGQISSEVPQNLSASRPQDRQFILSSKKLLLSDSGFYLCAWSQGAGYTFGSGTRLTVV.

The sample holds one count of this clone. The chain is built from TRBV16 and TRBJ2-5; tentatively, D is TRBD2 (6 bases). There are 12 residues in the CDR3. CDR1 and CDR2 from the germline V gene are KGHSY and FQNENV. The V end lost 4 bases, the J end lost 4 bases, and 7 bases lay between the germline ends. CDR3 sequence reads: CASSRGGETQYF. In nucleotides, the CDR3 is TGTGCCAGCAGCCGGGGAGGAGAGACCCAGTACTTC.

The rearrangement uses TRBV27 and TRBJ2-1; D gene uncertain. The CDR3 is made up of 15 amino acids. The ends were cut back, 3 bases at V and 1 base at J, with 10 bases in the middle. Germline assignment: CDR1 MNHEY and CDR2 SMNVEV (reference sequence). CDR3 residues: CASSFGTDSYNEQFF. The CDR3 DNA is TGTGCCAGCAGTTTCGGTACCGATTCCTACAATGAGCAGTTCTTC.

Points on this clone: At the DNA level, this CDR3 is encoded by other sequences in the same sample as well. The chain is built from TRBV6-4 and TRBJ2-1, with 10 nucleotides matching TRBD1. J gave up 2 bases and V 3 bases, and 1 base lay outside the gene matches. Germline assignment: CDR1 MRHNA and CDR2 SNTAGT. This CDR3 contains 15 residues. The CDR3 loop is CASSEGQGAYNEQFF. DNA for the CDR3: TGTGCCAGCAGTGAAGGACAGGGGGCCTACAATGAGCAGTTCTTC.

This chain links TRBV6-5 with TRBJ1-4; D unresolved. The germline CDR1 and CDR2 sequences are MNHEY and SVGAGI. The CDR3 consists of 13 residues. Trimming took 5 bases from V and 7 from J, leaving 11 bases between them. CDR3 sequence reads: CASSAREFEKLFF. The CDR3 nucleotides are TGTGCCAGCAGTGCCCGGGAGTTTGAAAAACTGTTTTTT.

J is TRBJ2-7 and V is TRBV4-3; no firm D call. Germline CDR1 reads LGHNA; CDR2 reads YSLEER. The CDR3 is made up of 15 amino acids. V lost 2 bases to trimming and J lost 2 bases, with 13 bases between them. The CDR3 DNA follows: TGCGCCAGCAGCCAACAGTCAGACTTACCCTACGAGCAGTACTTC. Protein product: CASSQQSDLPYEQYF.

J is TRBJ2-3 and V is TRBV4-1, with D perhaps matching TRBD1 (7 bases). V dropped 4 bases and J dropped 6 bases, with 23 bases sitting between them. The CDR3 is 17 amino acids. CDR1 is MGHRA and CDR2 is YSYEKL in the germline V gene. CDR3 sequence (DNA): TGCGCCAGCAGCCGCCAACCGGGCAGGGGGGTCGGGGATACGCAGTATTTT. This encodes CASSRQPGRGVGDTQYF.

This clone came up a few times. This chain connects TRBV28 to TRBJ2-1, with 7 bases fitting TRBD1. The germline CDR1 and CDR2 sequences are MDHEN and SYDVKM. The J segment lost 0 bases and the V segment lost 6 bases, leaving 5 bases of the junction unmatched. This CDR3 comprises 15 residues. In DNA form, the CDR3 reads TGTGCCAGCAGGGAGACAGGGCTCTCCTACAATGAGCAGTTCTTC. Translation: CASRETGLSYNEQFF.

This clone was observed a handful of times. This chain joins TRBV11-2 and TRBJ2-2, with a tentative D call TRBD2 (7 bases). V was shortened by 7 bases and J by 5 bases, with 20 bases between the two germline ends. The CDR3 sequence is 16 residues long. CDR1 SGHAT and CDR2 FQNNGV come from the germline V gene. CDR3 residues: CASTHPRGGRTGELFF. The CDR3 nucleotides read TGTGCCAGCACCCACCCTAGGGGGGGGAGGACCGGGGAGCTGTTTTTT.

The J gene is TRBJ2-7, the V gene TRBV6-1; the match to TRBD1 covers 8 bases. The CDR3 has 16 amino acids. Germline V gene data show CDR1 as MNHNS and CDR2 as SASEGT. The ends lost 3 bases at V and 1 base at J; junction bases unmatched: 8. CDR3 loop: CASSDTLTGGSYEQYF. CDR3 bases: TGTGCCAGCAGTGACACATTAACAGGGGGTTCCTACGAGCAGTACTTC.

This CDR3 is CASSEVGVVGYEQYF. DNA of the CDR3: TGTGCCAGCAGTGAAGTAGGGGTTGTGGGCTACGAGCAGTACTTC. The rearrangement uses TRBV28 and TRBJ2-7; maybe TRBD1 (5 bases). The V gene's germline CDR1 is MDHEN and CDR2 SYDVKM. This CDR3 has 15 residues. The germline V and J ends were trimmed by 5 bases and 3 bases, with 17 bases remaining between them.

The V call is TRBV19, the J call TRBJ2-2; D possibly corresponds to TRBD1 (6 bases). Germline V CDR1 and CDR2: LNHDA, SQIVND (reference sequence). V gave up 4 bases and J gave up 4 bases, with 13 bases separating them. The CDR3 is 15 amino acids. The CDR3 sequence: CASSTQGTITGELFF. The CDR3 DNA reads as TGTGCCAGTAGTACTCAGGGGACGATCACCGGGGAGCTGTTTTTT.

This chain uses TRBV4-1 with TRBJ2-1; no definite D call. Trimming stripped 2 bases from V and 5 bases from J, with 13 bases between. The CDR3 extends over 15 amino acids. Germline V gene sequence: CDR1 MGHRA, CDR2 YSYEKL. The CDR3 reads CASSQPTNTHNEQFF. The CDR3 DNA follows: TGCGCCAGCAGCCAACCTACTAATACGCACAATGAGCAGTTCTTC.

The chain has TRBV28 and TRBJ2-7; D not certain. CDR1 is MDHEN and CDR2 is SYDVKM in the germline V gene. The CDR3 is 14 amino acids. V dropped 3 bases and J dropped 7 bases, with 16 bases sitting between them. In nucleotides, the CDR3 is TGTGCCAGCAGTTTTACCGAGGCGTCTCGGGAGCAGTACTTC. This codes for CASSFTEASREQYF.

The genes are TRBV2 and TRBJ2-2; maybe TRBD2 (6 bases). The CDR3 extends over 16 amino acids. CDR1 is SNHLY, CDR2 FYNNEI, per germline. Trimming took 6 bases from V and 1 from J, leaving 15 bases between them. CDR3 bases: TGTGCCAGCAGCGATAGCGGAATCCTGAACACCGGGGAGCTGTTTTTT. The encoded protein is CASSDSGILNTGELFF. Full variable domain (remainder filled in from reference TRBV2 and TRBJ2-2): EPEVTQTPSHQVTQMGQEVILRCVPISNHLYFYWYRQILGQKVEFLVSFYNNEISEKSEIFDDQFSVERPDGSNFTLKIRSTKLEDSAMYFCASSDSGILNTGELFFGEGSRLTVL.

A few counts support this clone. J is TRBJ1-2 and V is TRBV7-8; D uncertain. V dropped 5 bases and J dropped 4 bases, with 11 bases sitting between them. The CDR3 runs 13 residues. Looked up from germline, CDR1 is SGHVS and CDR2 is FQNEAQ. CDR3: CASSLGSVYGYTF. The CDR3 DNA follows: TGTGCCAGCAGCCTTGGGAGCGTCTATGGCTACACCTTC.

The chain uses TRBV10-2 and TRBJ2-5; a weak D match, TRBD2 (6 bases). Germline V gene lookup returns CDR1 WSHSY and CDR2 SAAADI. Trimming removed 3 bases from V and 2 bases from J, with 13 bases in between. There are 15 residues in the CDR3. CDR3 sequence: CASSDPRDLQETQYF. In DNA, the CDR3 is TGCGCCAGCAGTGATCCCCGGGACTTACAAGAGACCCAGTACTTC.

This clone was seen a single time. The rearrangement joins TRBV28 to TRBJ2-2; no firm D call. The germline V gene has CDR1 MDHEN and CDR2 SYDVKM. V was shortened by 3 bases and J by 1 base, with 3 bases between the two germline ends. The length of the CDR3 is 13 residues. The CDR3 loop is CASSLRNTGELFF. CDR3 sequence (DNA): TGTGCCAGCAGTTTGAGGAACACCGGGGAGCTGTTTTTT.